The source of this T cell receptor (beta chain) is a study of T cells after yellow fever vaccination. This clonotype was observed a few times. What it binds is not known. Findings of the study overall: Secondary responses were weaker yet peaked faster, day 5 versus 15.

UMIs and a universal primer site were added when TCR cDNA was made by 5'RACE template switching. In TCRdb, the 5' RACE reads were re-called with MiXCR into one record per CDR3 protein. The sample yields some 300,000 distinct CDR3 sequences, roughly 8.3% seen once. The material sequenced was PBMCs, taken roughly seven weeks after the first yellow fever vaccination. The sequence was obtained from a man between 18 and 29 years old who received the YFV17D yellow fever vaccine.

CDR3 in DNA: TGTGCCAGCAGCTTAGACGGCAGGTGGAGAAACACCATATATTTT. It yields the protein CASSLDGRWRNTIYF. The chain is built from TRBV7-2 and TRBJ1-3; D is uncertain. CDR1 is SGHTA and CDR2 is FQGNSA in the germline V gene. Trimming took off 1 base at V and 5 bases at J, with 12 bases between the two ends. CDR3 length equals 15 residues.